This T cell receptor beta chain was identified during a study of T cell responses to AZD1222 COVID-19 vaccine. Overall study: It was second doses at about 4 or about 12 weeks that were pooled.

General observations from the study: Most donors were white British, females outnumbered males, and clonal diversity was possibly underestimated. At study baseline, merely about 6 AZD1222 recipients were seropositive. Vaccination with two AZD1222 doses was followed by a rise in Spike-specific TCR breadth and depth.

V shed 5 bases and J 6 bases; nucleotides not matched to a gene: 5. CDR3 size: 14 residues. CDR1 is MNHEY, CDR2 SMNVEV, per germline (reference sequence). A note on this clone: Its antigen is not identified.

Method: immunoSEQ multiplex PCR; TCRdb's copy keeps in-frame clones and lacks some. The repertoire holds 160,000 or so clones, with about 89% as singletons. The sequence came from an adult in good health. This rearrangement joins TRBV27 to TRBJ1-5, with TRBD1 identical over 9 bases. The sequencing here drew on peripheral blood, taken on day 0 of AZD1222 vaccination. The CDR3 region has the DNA TGTGCCAGCAGTGAGACAGGGGGGGGTCAGCCCCAGCATTTT. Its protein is CASSETGGGQPQHF.